Shown below are 23 T cell receptor beta chains from a single sample sequenced in a study of OX40 agonist ivuxolimab in advanced cancers. Receptor libraries were prepared by the immunoSEQ multiplex PCR assay. Sourced from immuneACCESS, this table was stored by TCRdb with only in-frame sequences that have V and J called. A share of the clones is absent; for the studies checked, an unresolved V gene accounts for under half, and the remainder has no known explanation. A total of 55,000 to 70,000 clones appear in this sample, roughly 84% of them only once. More than 1.4% of the sample is taken by the ten largest. Source: CD4+ or CD8+ T cells sorted from blood, taken in a trial of the OX40 agonist ivuxolimab. The receptor set was obtained from an adult with an advanced solid tumor such as melanoma, head and neck, liver or kidney cancer.

The chain combines TRBV6-5 with TRBJ2-5; D is perhaps TRBD2 (6 bases). V gave up 7 bases and J gave up 5 bases, with 11 bases separating them. Germline CDR1 and CDR2: MNHEY and SVGAGI. This CDR3 region has 12 residues. DNA of the CDR3: TGTGCCAGCACGGGCGGGGCGGAGACCCAGTACTTC. Residues: CASTGGAETQYF.

This clone was counted a few times. This rearrangement joins TRBV7-2 to TRBJ1-2; D is unresolved. Germline V gene sequence: CDR1 SGHTA, CDR2 FQGNSA. The CDR3 length is 14 residues. V lost 2 bases and J lost 0, with 7 bases in between. Here the CDR3 DNA reads TGTGCCAGCAGCTTATCCAGTGCTAACTATGGCTACACCTTC. This translates into CASSLSSANYGYTF. Supplemented by reference TRBV7-2 and TRBJ1-2, the full variable domain reads GAGVSQSPSNKVTEKGKDVELRCDPISGHTALYWYRQSLGQGLEFLIYFQGNSAPDKSGLPSDRFSAERTGGSVSTLTIQRTQQEDSAVYLCASSLSSANYGYTFGSGTRLTVV.

Only a few counts were recorded for this clone. This chain connects TRBV4-1 to TRBJ1-1, with 9 bases aligning to TRBD1. The length of the CDR3 is 17 residues. Trimming cost V 1 base and J 2 bases; bases outside gene matches: 8. CDR1 is MGHRA and CDR2 is YSYEKL in the germline V gene. The CDR3 spells CASSQAPWGQGNTEAFF. In DNA, the CDR3 is TGCGCCAGCAGCCAAGCTCCATGGGGACAGGGTAACACTGAAGCTTTCTTT.

The chain combines TRBV6-5 with TRBJ2-3; TRBD2 matches at 13 bases. Germline V CDR1 and CDR2: MNHEY, SVGAGI. V was pared by 7 bases and J by 10 bases, with 11 bases of the junction left unmatched. The CDR3 contains 15 residues. CDR3: CASNTRGTSGASQYF. CDR3 DNA: TGTGCCAGCAACACCAGGGGGACTAGCGGGGCGTCGCAGTATTTT.

This rearrangement joins TRBV28 to TRBJ1-5, with 7 positions matching TRBD1. The CDR3 totals 16 residues. Germline CDR1 MDHEN, CDR2 SYDVKM. V gave up 6 bases and J gave up 3 bases; unmatched junction bases: 11. The CDR3 nucleotides are TGTGCCAGCAGCCGTCCGGACAGGTTCTCCAATCAGCCCCAGCATTTT. Translation gives CASSRPDRFSNQPQHF. Drawing the rest from reference TRBV28 and TRBJ1-5, the complete variable domain is DVKVTQSSRYLVKRTGEKVFLECVQDMDHENMFWYRQDPGLGLRLIYFSYDVKMKEKGDIPEGYSVSREKKERFSLILESASTNQTSMYLCASSRPDRFSNQPQHFGDGTRLSIL.

The genes are TRBV6-5 and TRBJ2-1; 9 bases match TRBD1. The CDR3 is 16 residues long. Germline assignment: CDR1 MNHEY and CDR2 SVGAGI. V trimming: 4 bases; J trimming: 2 bases; junction bases outside the gene matches: 6. CDR3 amino acids: CASSSHGDRAYNEQFF. The CDR3 bases are TGTGCCAGCAGTTCCCATGGGGACAGGGCCTACAATGAGCAGTTCTTC.

The rearrangement links TRBV14 to TRBJ2-1; 7 bases fit TRBD1. The V gene end was trimmed by 3 bases and the J gene end by 9 bases; junction bases not matched to a gene: 8. The CDR3 covers 14 residues. In germline, CDR1 is SGHDN, CDR2 FVKESK. The CDR3 protein is CASSQGQLHGEQFF. The DNA of the CDR3 is TGTGCCAGCAGCCAGGGACAGTTACATGGTGAGCAGTTCTTC.

The chain uses TRBV2 and TRBJ2-5; D is undetermined. CDR1 is SNHLY, CDR2 FYNNEI, per germline. V dropped 8 bases and J dropped 5 bases, with 9 bases sitting between them. The CDR3 spans 11 residues. The CDR3: CASGTSETQYF. The CDR3, as DNA: TGTGCCAGCGGCACGAGTGAGACCCAGTACTTC.

The chain combines TRBV7-2 with TRBJ1-1; no reliable D call. The CDR3 runs 15 residues. The V gene lost 4 bases and the J gene lost 3 bases, with 15 bases spanning the gap. The germline V gene has CDR1 SGHTA and CDR2 FQGNSA. The CDR3 nucleotides are TGTGCCAGCAGCTGGCCGGGTCGGGGATACACTGAAGCTTTCTTT. This codes for CASSWPGRGYTEAFF.

This clone was seen once. The genes are TRBV19 and TRBJ2-2; either TRBD1 or TRBD2 may fit D (5 bases each). Trimming cost V 1 base and J 8 bases, with 14 bases left between them. This CDR3 is built from 15 residues. The germline V gene encodes CDR1 LNHDA and CDR2 SQIVND (reference sequence). In DNA, the CDR3 is TGTGCCAGTAGTATAGGCCACGGGGCTTCAGGGGAGCTGTTTTTT. Translating it yields CASSIGHGASGELFF.

The chain uses TRBV9 and TRBJ2-7; D is possibly TRBD1 or TRBD2 (5 bases each). V lost 0 bases and J lost 7, with 14 bases in between. This CDR3 comprises 14 residues. In germline, CDR1 is SGDLS, CDR2 YYNGEE. The CDR3 here is CASSVGGQGGEQYF. CDR3 bases: TGTGCCAGCAGCGTAGGCGGGCAGGGCGGTGAGCAGTACTTC. Full variable domain (rest looked up from reference TRBV9 and TRBJ2-7): DSGVTQTPKHLITATGQRVTLRCSPRSGDLSVYWYQQSLDQGLQFLIQYYNGEERAKGNILERFSAQQFPDLHSELNLSSLELGDSALYFCASSVGGQGGEQYFGPGTRLTVT.

V and J are TRBV7-2 and TRBJ2-2, with D perhaps being TRBD1 or TRBD2 (5 bases each). In germline, CDR1 is SGHTA, CDR2 FQGNSA. V was pared by 5 bases and J by 7 bases, with 23 bases between. The CDR3 contains 17 residues. CDR3 protein: CASSLASGAGRGGELFF. As DNA, the CDR3 is TGTGCCAGCAGCCTGGCCTCCGGGGCAGGAAGGGGCGGGGAGCTGTTTTTT.

The CDR3 protein is CASSQDSLGAGANVLTF. CDR3 DNA sequence: TGCGCCAGCAGCCAAGATTCATTGGGCGCTGGGGCCAACGTCCTGACTTTC. The chain couples TRBV4-1 to TRBJ2-6; D uncertain. Trimming left V 0 bases short and J 2 bases short, with 11 bases between. CDR3 length equals 17 residues. CDR1 and CDR2 from the germline V gene are MGHRA and YSYEKL.

The chain uses TRBV6-1 and TRBJ2-5, with TRBD1 as a possible D gene (5 bases). V was trimmed by 2 bases and J by 7 bases, leaving 14 bases between them. The CDR3 is 14 residues long. Germline V gives CDR1 MNHNS, CDR2 SASEGT. CDR3 loop: CASSELGQIGTQYF. DNA of the CDR3: TGTGCCAGCAGTGAACTGGGGCAGATCGGGACCCAGTACTTC.

The V and J genes are TRBV30 and TRBJ1-4, with no clear D. V was clipped by 2 bases and J by 7 bases, with 14 bases between them. This CDR3 contains 14 residues. CDR1 is GTSNPN and CDR2 is SVGIG in the germline V gene (reference sequence). CDR3 coding DNA: TGTGCCTGGAGTTCGGACTCCATTAGTGAAAAACTGTTTTTT. Protein sequence: CAWSSDSISEKLFF.

The chain joins TRBV6-1 to TRBJ2-6; no firm D call. The CDR3 has 13 residues. The ends were cut back, 8 bases at V and 1 base at J, with 6 bases in the middle. The germline V gene encodes CDR1 MNHNS and CDR2 SASEGT. The CDR3 DNA sequence: TGTGCCAGCGATCTTTCTGGGGCCAACGTCCTGACTTTC. This encodes CASDLSGANVLTF.

The CDR3 DNA reads as TGCAGCGTAGGGGCGGGCAGAGATACGCAGTATTTT. Residues: CSVGAGRDTQYF. V gene TRBV29-1 combines with J gene TRBJ2-3, with D perhaps being TRBD1 or TRBD2 (5 bases each). Germline CDR1 and CDR2: SQVTM and ANQGSEA. V was shortened by 6 bases and J by 5 bases, with 12 bases between the two germline ends. The CDR3 extends over 12 amino acids.

This clone was detected a few times. The chain joins TRBV2 to TRBJ2-2, with D unclear. Trimming took off 6 bases at V and 0 bases at J, with 11 bases between the two ends. CDR1 is SNHLY, CDR2 FYNNEI, per germline. The length of the CDR3 is 15 residues. The CDR3 region has the DNA TGTGCCAGCAGCCCCACCAGGACGAACACCGGGGAGCTGTTTTTT. This codes for CASSPTRTNTGELFF.

To note about this clone: The CDR3 does not close with the conserved phenylalanine or tryptophan, likely indicating a read error. The DNA is omitted, as the CDR3 cannot be located on it reliably, and the CDR3 follows TCRdb's listing. The chain has TRBV28 and TRBJ1-2. In germline, CDR1 is MDHEN, CDR2 SYDVKM. Ends included, the CDR3 has 11 residues. Here the CDR3 reads CASSDAGRPLL.

The chain carries TRBV7-9 and TRBJ1-4; D is uncertain. Germline V lookup: CDR1 SEHNR, CDR2 FQNEAQ (reference sequence). This CDR3 has 17 amino acids. Trimming shortened V by 2 bases and J by 7 bases, and 20 bases separated the two germline ends. The CDR3 here is CASSLPIAGQMSEKLFF. DNA for the CDR3: TGTGCCAGCAGCTTACCAATTGCCGGGCAGATGAGTGAAAAACTGTTTTTT. The full variable domain, in which reference TRBV7-9 and TRBJ1-4 provide the parts outside the CDR3, is DTGVSQNPRHKITKRGQNVTFRCDPISEHNRLYWYRQTLGQGPEFLTYFQNEAQLEKSRLLSDRFSAERPKGSFSTLEIQRTEQGDSAMYLCASSLPIAGQMSEKLFFGSGTQLSVL.

V gene TRBV5-1 combines with J gene TRBJ1-1; 7 bases match TRBD1. The V gene's germline CDR1 is SGHRS and CDR2 YFSETQ. The ends lost 6 bases at V and 1 base at J; junction bases unmatched: 9. CDR3 length equals 15 residues. The chain's CDR3 is CASTLTGPANTEAFF. The DNA of the CDR3 is TGCGCCAGCACCCTGACAGGGCCAGCGAACACTGAAGCTTTCTTT.

V gene TRBV18 combines with J gene TRBJ1-2, with 7 bases matching TRBD1. The CDR3 has 19 residues. The ends lost 0 bases at V and 1 base at J; junction bases unmatched: 14. CDR1 KGHSH and CDR2 LQKENI come from the germline V gene. The CDR3 region is CASSPPLTGDGYHNYGYTF. The CDR3 nucleotides read TGTGCCAGCTCACCACCTCTAACAGGGGACGGTTACCATAACTATGGCTACACCTTC.

This chain joins TRBV10-1 and TRBJ2-7; a weak D match, TRBD2 (6 bases). The CDR3 is 13 amino acids. Germline V CDR1 and CDR2: WNHNN, SYGVQD (reference sequence). Trimming stripped 9 bases from V and 0 bases from J, with 12 bases between. The DNA of the CDR3 is TGCGCCAGTAATCGCGGGGTCTCCTACGAGCAGTACTTC. Encoded protein: CASNRGVSYEQYF.